This T cell receptor beta chain was retrieved from a study of OX40 agonist ivuxolimab in advanced cancers. Background on the study: Patients in the trial were receiving intravenous ivuxolimab every 2 weeks, at doses of 0.01 to 10 mg/kg.

This clone was detected once. The antigen remains undetermined. Libraries were prepared by immunoSEQ multiplex PCR; TCRdb keeps only in-frame clonotypes and omits some of them. The sample carries about 73,000 clones, roughly nine tenths recorded once. The study, taken as a whole, reports: A proportion of nonresponders additionally exhibited low normalized T-cell clonal expansion. Dosing at 0.1 to 3.0 mg/kg was accompanied by clonal expansion of CD4+ and CD8+ blood T cells by week 6. Researchers did not establish what antigens the expanded peripheral T cells target.

The receptor was isolated from an adult with an advanced solid tumor such as melanoma, head and neck, liver or kidney cancer. The material was CD4+ or CD8+ T cells sorted from blood, obtained in a trial of the OX40 agonist ivuxolimab.

CDR3: CASSEAYDRKGANVLTF. Here the CDR3 DNA reads TGTGCCAGCAGTGAAGCGTACGACAGGAAAGGGGCCAACGTCCTGACTTTC. This chain links TRBV2 with TRBJ2-6, with a possible D match to TRBD1 (6 bases). V was pared by 0 bases and J by 4 bases, with 13 bases between. CDR1 is SNHLY, CDR2 FYNNEI, per germline. The CDR3 contains 17 residues. The full variable domain, completed using reference TRBV2 and TRBJ2-6, is EPEVTQTPSHQVTQMGQEVILRCVPISNHLYFYWYRQILGQKVEFLVSFYNNEISEKSEIFDDQFSVERPDGSNFTLKIRSTKLEDSAMYFCASSEAYDRKGANVLTFGAGSRLTVL.